This is a list of T cell receptor beta chains from one sample in a study of shared clonotypes between healthy human individuals. The protocol was immunoSEQ multiplex PCR, while the TCRdb copy is restricted to in-frame clones and leaves out a portion. The sample carries some 2,000,000 clones, about 95% recorded once. The sequencing sample was made of naive CD8+ T cells sorted from blood. The source is a man younger than 35 in good health. Both conserved end residues are part of each CDR3. The D gene is left open where the match is weak. A row's size may be missing; if present it is once, few, many or a size class.

v_gene,j_gene,d_gene,abundance,CDR3nt,CDR3aa
TRBV4-2,TRBJ2-7,.,.,TGTGCCAGCAGCCAAGGTCCGGGTAGTCACGAGCAGTACTTC,CASSQGPGSHEQYF
TRBV6-1,TRBJ2-7,.,.,TGTGCCAGCAGTGAAGGGGGCGACGAGCAGTACTTC,CASSEGGDEQYF
TRBV10-3,TRBJ2-2,TRBD1,.,TGTGCCATCAGTGAGCCGGACAGGGGACCCGGGGAGCTGTTTTTT,CAISEPDRGPGELFF
TRBV4-1,TRBJ2-5,TRBD2,few,TGCGCCAGCAGGGGACTAGCGGGGGGTGGAGAGACCCAGTACTTC,CASRGLAGGGETQYF
TRBV27,TRBJ2-1,TRBD2,.,TGTGCCAGCAGTTTTCGGGCTAGCGGGTTCTACAATGAGCAGTTCTTC,CASSFRASGFYNEQFF
TRBV7-2,TRBJ1-5,.,.,TGTGCCAGCAGCTTAGCGTCCACTCAGCCCCAGCATTTT,CASSLASTQPQHF
TRBV5-6,TRBJ2-3,.,.,TGTGCCAGCAGCGTGGACCCGGGGCTAACAGATACGCAGTATTTT,CASSVDPGLTDTQYF
TRBV13,TRBJ2-3,TRBD2,.,TGTGCCAGCAGCATACAACTAGCGGGGGCCGCCAGAGATACGCAGTATTTT,CASSIQLAGAARDTQYF
TRBV12-5,TRBJ1-5,.,.,TGTGCTAGTGGTTTTCAGGGGATGGGCAATCAGCCCCAGCATTTT,CASGFQGMGNQPQHF
TRBV29-1,TRBJ1-1,.,.,TGCAGCGTTGCGGTCAGTGGGGACACTGAAGCTTTCTTT,CSVAVSGDTEAFF
TRBV5-1,TRBJ2-7,TRBD1,.,TGCGCCAGCAGCTTGGAGGGACAGGGGGCTAACTACGAGCAGTACTTC,CASSLEGQGANYEQYF
TRBV27,TRBJ2-1,TRBD2,.,TGTGCCAGCAGTAGCCTTCCTAGCGGAAACAATGAGCAGTTCTTC,CASSSLPSGNNEQFF
TRBV7-9,TRBJ2-2,TRBD1,.,TGTGCCAGCAGCCCAACACCCGGACAGGGGAGTTCCGGGGAGCTGTTTTTT,CASSPTPGQGSSGELFF
TRBV5-6,TRBJ1-6,.,.,TGTGCCAGCAGCTTGGGAGAAAATTCACCCCTCCACTTT,CASSLGENSPLHF
TRBV19,TRBJ1-5,TRBD1,.,TGTGCCAGTAGTGGATTCGGACAGGGGGATCAGCCCCAGCATTTT,CASSGFGQGDQPQHF
TRBV7-8,TRBJ2-3,.,.,TGTGCCAGCAGGGACCGATACACAGATACGCAGTATTTT,CASRDRYTDTQYF
TRBV27,TRBJ2-1,.,.,TGTGCCAGCAGTTTATTTGTATACAATGAGCAGTTCTTC,CASSLFVYNEQFF
TRBV27,TRBJ2-2,.,.,TGTGCCAGCAGTTTTCAGGGAGCCACCGGGGAGCTGTTTTTT,CASSFQGATGELFF
TRBV10-2,TRBJ1-1,.,once,TGCGCCAGCAGCGAACCCCAAAGGAACACTGAAGCTTTCTTT,CASSEPQRNTEAFF
TRBV10-3,TRBJ2-2,TRBD1,.,TGTGCCGTACGACAGCAGGGGGACCCCGGGGAGCTGTTTTTT,CAVRQQGDPGELFF
TRBV7-9,TRBJ2-1,.,.,TGTGCCAGCAGCCTAGGACGTAATGAGCAGTTCTTC,CASSLGRNEQFF